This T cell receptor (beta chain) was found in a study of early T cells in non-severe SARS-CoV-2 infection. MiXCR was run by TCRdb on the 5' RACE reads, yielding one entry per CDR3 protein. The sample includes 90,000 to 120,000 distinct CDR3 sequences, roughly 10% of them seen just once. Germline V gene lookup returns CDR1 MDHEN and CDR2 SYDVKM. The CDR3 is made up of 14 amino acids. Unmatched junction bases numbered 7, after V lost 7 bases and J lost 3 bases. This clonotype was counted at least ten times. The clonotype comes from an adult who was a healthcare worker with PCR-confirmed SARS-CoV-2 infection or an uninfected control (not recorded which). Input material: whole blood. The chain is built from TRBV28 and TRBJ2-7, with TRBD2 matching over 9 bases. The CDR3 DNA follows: TGTGCCAGCAAGAAGCTAGCGGGACTCTACGAGCAGTACTTC. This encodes CASKKLAGLYEQYF.